The 23 T cell receptor beta chains below all came from one sample that was sequenced in a study of vaccination and CD4 T cells after COVID-19. Once obtained from cultured CD4+ T cells, the DNA was sequenced using the Oncomine TCR Beta short-read assay. Each CDR3 protein is one row after TCRdb ran MiXCR on the PCR reads. The sample has 20,000 or so distinct CDR3 sequences, around 60% seen once. For these TCRs, the target antigens are not known. Treatment noted: approximately 9-day PBMC culture with coronavirus spike peptide pools or control peptides (ViraFEST assay). What was sequenced was CD4+ T cells from blood, cultured in vitro. The receptors originated from a human donor who had recovered from COVID-19.

The chain links TRBV7-8 to TRBJ1-1; no firm D call. Germline V gene lookup returns CDR1 SGHVS and CDR2 FQNEAQ. This CDR3 region has 15 residues. The V gene lost 1 base and the J gene lost 6 bases, with 15 bases spanning the gap. CDR3 in DNA: TGTGCCAGCAGCTTAGGTTGGGTTTCGGGTCCTGAAGCTTTCTTT. Translation gives CASSLGWVSGPEAFF.

This chain joins TRBV20-1 and TRBJ2-3; D remains ambiguous. This CDR3 is built from 18 residues. Per germline, CDR1 DFQATT and CDR2 SNEGSKA (reference sequence). With 0 bases removed from V and 2 bases from J, the gap between germline ends came to 21 bases. CDR3: CSARDPLIGMMYTDTQYF. The CDR3, as DNA: TGCAGTGCTAGAGATCCTCTAATAGGAATGATGTACACAGATACGCAGTATTTT.

The rearrangement links TRBV27 to TRBJ2-5, with D maybe TRBD2 (6 bases). The CDR3 has 11 residues. V lost 10 bases, J lost 4 bases, and 10 bases lay in between. Germline CDR1 MNHEY, CDR2 SMNVEV (reference sequence). The DNA for the CDR3 is TGTGCCACCCGGGGAGGAGAGACCCAGTACTTC. Its protein product is CATRGGETQYF.

The chain employs TRBV11-3 and TRBJ2-1; 8 bases fit TRBD2. Germline values: CDR1 SGHNT, CDR2 YENEEA. Losses at the gene ends were 6 bases for V and 3 bases for J; bases not matched to a gene: 4. The CDR3 totals 14 residues. The CDR3 here is CASRGLVDYNEQFF. The CDR3 region has the DNA TGTGCCAGCAGGGGACTAGTTGACTACAATGAGCAGTTCTTC. Drawing the rest from reference TRBV11-3 and TRBJ2-1, the complete variable domain is EAGVVQSPRYKIIEKKQPVAFWCNPISGHNTLYWYLQNLGQGPELLIRYENEEAVDDSQLPKDRFSAERLKGVDSTLKIQPAELGDSAVYLCASRGLVDYNEQFFGPGTRLTVL.

The chain recombines TRBV30 with TRBJ1-2; 8 nucleotides match TRBD1. The germline V gene has CDR1 GTSNPN and CDR2 SVGIG (reference sequence). The CDR3 runs 15 residues. Trimming cost V 1 base and J 4 bases; bases outside gene matches: 8. The CDR3 DNA sequence: TGTGCCTGGAGTGCTGGGTGGGACAGGCCCTATGGCTACACCTTC. It codes for CAWSAGWDRPYGYTF.

The table lists this clonotype with a few counts. The chain uses TRBV7-9 and TRBJ1-2; 7 bases are shared with TRBD1. The V gene's germline CDR1 is SEHNR and CDR2 FQNEAQ (reference sequence). V lost 3 bases to trimming and J lost 3 bases; unmatched junction nucleotides: 1. The CDR3 covers 13 residues. CDR3 residues: CASSFQGDYGYTF. The DNA for the CDR3 is TGTGCCAGCAGCTTTCAGGGGGACTATGGCTACACCTTC.

The rearrangement uses TRBV6-2 or TRBV6-3 and TRBJ2-7; D unresolved. The V and J ends lost 0 bases and 1 base respectively, with 7 bases between them. This CDR3 comprises 14 residues. Germline CDR1 MNHEY, CDR2 SVGEGT. The CDR3 sequence: CASSYSGLSYEQYF. The CDR3 DNA reads TGTGCCAGCAGTTACTCTGGCCTATCCTACGAGCAGTACTTC.

Remarks on this clonotype: A junction boundary mismatches the germline segment, possibly from a read error. The chain carries TRBV29-1 and TRBJ1-2; 7 nucleotides align to TRBD1. The CDR3 length is 14 residues. Germline lookup yields CDR1 SQVTM and CDR2 ANQGSEA. This chain's CDR3 is CSASPGGQSVGYAF. The CDR3 bases are TGCAGCGCCTCACCCGGGGGACAGTCGGTCGGCTACGCCTTC.

The chain links TRBV12-3 or TRBV12-4 to TRBJ2-7; possible D gene TRBD2, 6 bases. Deletions cut 1 base from V and 5 bases from J, with 15 bases between. This CDR3 has 15 residues. The CDR3 bases are TGTGCCAGCAGTTTAGTAACTAGCTCCGTCCACGAGCAGTACTTC. As protein: CASSLVTSSVHEQYF.

This chain joins TRBV28 and TRBJ2-5, with D possibly TRBD2 on 6 matching bases. This CDR3 is 13 amino acids long. The ends were cut back, 5 bases at V and 2 bases at J, with 9 bases in the middle. CDR1 and CDR2 (germline): MDHEN, SYDVKM. The CDR3 nucleotides read TGTGCCAGCAGTGTGGGACTGCAAGAGACCCAGTACTTC. It codes for CASSVGLQETQYF.

The chain links TRBV24-1 to TRBJ2-3; D gene uncertain. Trimming took off 0 bases at V and 3 bases at J, with 9 bases between the two ends. CDR3 length equals 15 residues. Germline V gene sequence: CDR1 KGHDR, CDR2 SFDVKD. CDR3 amino acids: CATSDLREWTDTQYF. The CDR3 DNA follows: TGTGCCACCAGTGATTTGCGCGAGTGGACAGATACGCAGTATTTT.

CDR3 region: CASSEGQVGGEKLFF. CDR3 DNA sequence: TGTGCCAGCAGTGAAGGACAGGTGGGGGGTGAAAAACTGTTTTTT. V is TRBV6-1 and J is TRBJ1-4; tentatively, D is TRBD1 (6 bases). V lost 1 base and J lost 7, with 13 bases in between. CDR1 is MNHNS, CDR2 SASEGT, per germline. This CDR3 has 15 amino acids.

The chain links TRBV10-2 to TRBJ2-7; no clear D. CDR1 is WSHSY, CDR2 SAAADI, per germline. The CDR3 length is 11 residues. Trimming cost V 5 bases and J 3 bases, with 5 bases left between them. The chain's CDR3 is CASSQNYEQYF. DNA of the CDR3: TGCGCCAGCAGTCAGAACTACGAGCAGTACTTC.

This clonotype turned up a few times. The chain combines TRBV20-1 with TRBJ1-4; D gene unclear. This CDR3 has 12 residues. Germline loops: CDR1 DFQATT, CDR2 SNEGSKA (reference sequence). Trimming took 0 bases from V and 2 from J, leaving 1 base between them. CDR3 protein: CSARDTNEKLFF. The CDR3 nucleotides read TGCAGTGCTAGAGACACTAATGAAAAACTGTTTTTT.

The V and J genes are TRBV10-3 and TRBJ1-3; D perhaps matches TRBD1 (5 bases). Germline CDR1 ENHRY, CDR2 SYGVKD. This CDR3 has 13 amino acids. V gave up 6 bases and J gave up 3 bases, with 9 bases separating them. The CDR3 loop is CAISQGSGNTIYF. CDR3 DNA: TGTGCCATCAGCCAGGGTAGTGGAAACACCATATATTTT.

This clonotype appeared a few times. The rearrangement uses TRBV6-2 or TRBV6-3 and TRBJ2-1, with 14 bases that match TRBD2. Germline CDR1 reads MNHEY; CDR2 reads SVGEGT. The CDR3 sequence is 16 residues long. V gave up 5 bases and J gave up 8 bases; unmatched junction bases: 8. CDR3 DNA sequence: TGTGCCAGCAGTACCCCGGGACTAGCGGGAGTGCATGAGCAGTTCTTC. Its translation is CASSTPGLAGVHEQFF.

V is TRBV2 and J is TRBJ2-1, with D maybe TRBD2 (6 bases). Trimming shortened V by 11 bases and J by 2 bases, and 7 bases separated the two germline ends. This CDR3 is 11 amino acids long. The germline gives CDR1 SNHLY, CDR2 FYNNEI. This chain's CDR3 is CAGGTYNEQFF. The CDR3 DNA is TGTGCCGGAGGGACCTACAATGAGCAGTTCTTC.

This clonotype occurred a few times. The chain joins TRBV19 to TRBJ2-7; TRBD1 matches 7 bases. CDR1 is LNHDA and CDR2 is SQIVND in the germline V gene (reference sequence). V lost 6 bases to trimming and J lost 4 bases; unmatched junction nucleotides: 9. The CDR3 length is 14 residues. Written as DNA, the CDR3 is TGTGCCAGTAGCTCGGGACAGCGGTCTTACGAGCAGTACTTC. Translated: CASSSGQRSYEQYF. Based on the CDR3 plus reference TRBV19 and TRBJ2-7, the full variable domain is DGGITQSPKYLFRKEGQNVTLSCEQNLNHDAMYWYRQDPGQGLRLIYYSQIVNDFQKGDIAEGYSVSREKKESFPLTVTSAQKNPTAFYLCASSSGQRSYEQYFGPGTRLTVT.

This clonotype appeared once. This chain links TRBV7-9 with TRBJ1-2; 7 bases map to TRBD1. Germline-derived CDR1 and CDR2 are SEHNR and FQNEAQ (reference sequence). This CDR3 has 12 amino acids. The CDR3 loop is CGSNRGDYGYTF. The CDR3 DNA follows: TGTGGGAGTAACAGGGGCGACTATGGCTACACCTTC. The variable domain in full, with the rest retrieved from reference TRBV7-9 and TRBJ1-2, is DTGVSQNPRHKITKRGQNVTFRCDPISEHNRLYWYRQTLGQGPEFLTYFQNEAQLEKSRLLSDRFSAERPKGSFSTLEIQRTEQGDSAMYLCGSNRGDYGYTFGSGTRLTVV.

The chain combines TRBV5-5 with TRBJ2-5; TRBD1 matches at 8 bases. The germline V gene encodes CDR1 SGHKS and CDR2 YYEKEE (reference sequence). The CDR3 spans 15 residues. V shed 3 bases, J shed 5 bases, and the junction held 9 bases outside the gene matches. The DNA for the CDR3 is TGTGCCAGCAGCTACGCGACAGGGGTCTACGAGACCCAGTACTTC. The encoded protein is CASSYATGVYETQYF.

The chain has TRBV19 and TRBJ2-2; 9 bases are shared with TRBD2. The germline V gene has CDR1 LNHDA and CDR2 SQIVND (reference sequence). The V segment lost 4 bases and the J segment 6 bases; nucleotides outside the gene matches: 9. The length of the CDR3 is 16 residues. The CDR3 bases are TGTGCCAGTAGTAAGACTAGCGGAGTAACTTCCGGGGAGCTGTTTTTT. Its translation: CASSKTSGVTSGELFF.

This clonotype was observed a few times. The J gene is TRBJ2-5, the V gene TRBV7-2; D is undetermined. Between the trimmed V and J ends, which lost 1 base and 5 bases, there was a span of 5 bases. The CDR3 extends over 12 amino acids. Germline CDR1 and CDR2: SGHTA and FQGNSA. The CDR3 here is CASSLGRETQYF. CDR3 in DNA: TGTGCCAGCAGCTTAGGGCGTGAGACCCAGTACTTC.

The chain recombines TRBV7-6 with TRBJ2-5; 8 positions agree with TRBD1. CDR3 length: 16 residues. The V and J ends lost 5 bases and 2 bases, in that order; junction bases with no gene match: 10. Germline V gene lookup returns CDR1 SGHVS and CDR2 FNYEAQ. The CDR3 sequence is CASSPLPTGDQETQYF. The CDR3 DNA reads as TGTGCCAGCAGCCCCTTACCGACAGGGGATCAAGAGACCCAGTACTTC.